The entry below gives a single T cell receptor beta chain sequence along with its context. Measured with immunoSEQ multiplex PCR; TCRdb has only the in-frame clones, and not every one. The sample lists 300,000 to 350,000 clones, around 87% occurring once. The sample is drawn from a study of blood T cell repertoires in COVID-19. The CDR3 contains 14 residues. Trimming stripped 10 bases from V and 2 bases from J, with 14 bases between. Germline V gene sequence: CDR1 LNHDA, CDR2 SQIVND (reference sequence). The sequencing sample was made of peripheral blood. This clonotype was sampled from a woman between 45 and 65 years old with COVID-19, enrolled during active disease. The chain links TRBV19 to TRBJ2-2; a weak D match, TRBD1 (5 bases). CDR3 region: CATRAGLNTGELFF. The CDR3 nucleotides read TGTGCCACCCGGGCAGGGCTCAACACCGGGGAGCTGTTTTTT.